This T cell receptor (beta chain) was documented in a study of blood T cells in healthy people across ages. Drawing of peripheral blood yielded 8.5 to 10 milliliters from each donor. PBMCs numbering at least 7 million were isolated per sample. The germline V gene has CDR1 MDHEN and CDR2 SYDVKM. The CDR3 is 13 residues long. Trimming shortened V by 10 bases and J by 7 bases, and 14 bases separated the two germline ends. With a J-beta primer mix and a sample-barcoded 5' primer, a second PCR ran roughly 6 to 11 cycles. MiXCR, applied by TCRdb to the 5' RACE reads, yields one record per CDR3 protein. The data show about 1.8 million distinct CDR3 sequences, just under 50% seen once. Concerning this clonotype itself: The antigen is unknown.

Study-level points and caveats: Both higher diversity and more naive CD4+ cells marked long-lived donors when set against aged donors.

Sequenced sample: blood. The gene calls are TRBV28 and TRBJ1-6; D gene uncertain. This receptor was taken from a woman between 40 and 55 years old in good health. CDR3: CATTALTNSPLHF. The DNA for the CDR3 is TGTGCCACCACAGCCCTCACGAATTCACCCCTCCACTTT.